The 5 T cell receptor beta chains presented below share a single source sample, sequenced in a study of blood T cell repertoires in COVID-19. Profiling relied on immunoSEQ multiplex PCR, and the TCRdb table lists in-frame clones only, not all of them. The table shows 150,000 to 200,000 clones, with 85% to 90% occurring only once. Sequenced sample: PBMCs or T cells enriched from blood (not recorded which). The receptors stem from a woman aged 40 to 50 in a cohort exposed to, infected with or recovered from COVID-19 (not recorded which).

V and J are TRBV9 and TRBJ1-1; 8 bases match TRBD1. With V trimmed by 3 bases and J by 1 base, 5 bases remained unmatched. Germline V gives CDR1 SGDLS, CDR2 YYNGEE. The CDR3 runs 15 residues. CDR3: CASSATGAWNTEAFF. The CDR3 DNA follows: TGTGCCAGCAGCGCGACAGGGGCCTGGAACACTGAAGCTTTCTTT. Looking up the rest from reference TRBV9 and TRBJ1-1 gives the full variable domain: DSGVTQTPKHLITATGQRVTLRCSPRSGDLSVYWYQQSLDQGLQFLIQYYNGEERAKGNILERFSAQQFPDLHSELNLSSLELGDSALYFCASSATGAWNTEAFFGQGTRLTVV.

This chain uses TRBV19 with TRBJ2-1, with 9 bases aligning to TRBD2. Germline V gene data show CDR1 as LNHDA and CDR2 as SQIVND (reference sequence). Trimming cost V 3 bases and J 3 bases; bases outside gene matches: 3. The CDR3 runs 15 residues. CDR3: CASSMAGGGYNEQFF. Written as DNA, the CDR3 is TGTGCCAGTAGTATGGCGGGAGGGGGCTACAATGAGCAGTTCTTC.

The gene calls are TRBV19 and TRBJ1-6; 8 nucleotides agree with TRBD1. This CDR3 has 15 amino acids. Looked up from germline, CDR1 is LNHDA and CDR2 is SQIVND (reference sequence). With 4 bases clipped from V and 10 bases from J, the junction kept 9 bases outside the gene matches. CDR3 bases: TGTGCCAGTAGTAGGGGACAGGACCATTTGTCACCCCTCCACTTT. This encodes CASSRGQDHLSPLHF. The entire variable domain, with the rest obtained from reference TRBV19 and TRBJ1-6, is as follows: DGGITQSPKYLFRKEGQNVTLSCEQNLNHDAMYWYRQDPGQGLRLIYYSQIVNDFQKGDIAEGYSVSREKKESFPLTVTSAQKNPTAFYLCASSRGQDHLSPLHFGNGTRLTVT.

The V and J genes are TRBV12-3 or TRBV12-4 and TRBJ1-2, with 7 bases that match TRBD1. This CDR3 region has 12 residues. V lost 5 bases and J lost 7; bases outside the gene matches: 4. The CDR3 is CASSPRQGGYTF. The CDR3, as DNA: TGTGCCAGCAGTCCCCGACAGGGTGGCTACACCTTC.

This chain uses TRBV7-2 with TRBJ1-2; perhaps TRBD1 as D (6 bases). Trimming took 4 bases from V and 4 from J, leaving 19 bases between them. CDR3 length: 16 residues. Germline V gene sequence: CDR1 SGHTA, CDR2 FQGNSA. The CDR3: CASSSYSHDRFYGYTF. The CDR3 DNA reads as TGTGCCAGCAGCTCATACTCTCATGACAGGTTCTATGGCTACACCTTC. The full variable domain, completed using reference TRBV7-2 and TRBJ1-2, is GAGVSQSPSNKVTEKGKDVELRCDPISGHTALYWYRQSLGQGLEFLIYFQGNSAPDKSGLPSDRFSAERTGGSVSTLTIQRTQQEDSAVYLCASSSYSHDRFYGYTFGSGTRLTVV.